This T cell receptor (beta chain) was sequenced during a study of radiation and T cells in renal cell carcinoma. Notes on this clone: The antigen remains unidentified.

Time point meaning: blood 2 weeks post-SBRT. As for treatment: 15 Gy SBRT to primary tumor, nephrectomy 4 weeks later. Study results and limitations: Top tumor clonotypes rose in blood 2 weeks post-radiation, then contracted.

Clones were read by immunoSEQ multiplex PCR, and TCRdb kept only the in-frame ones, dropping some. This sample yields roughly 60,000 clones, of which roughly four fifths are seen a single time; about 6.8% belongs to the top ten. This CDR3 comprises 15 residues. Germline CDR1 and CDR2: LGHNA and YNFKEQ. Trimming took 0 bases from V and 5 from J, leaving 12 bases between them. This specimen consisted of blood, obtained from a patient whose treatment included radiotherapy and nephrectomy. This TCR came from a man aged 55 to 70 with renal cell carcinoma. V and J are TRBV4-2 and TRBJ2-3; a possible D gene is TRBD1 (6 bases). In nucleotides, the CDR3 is TGTGCCAGCAGCCAAGATCCCAGGGGTGAAGATACGCAGTATTTT. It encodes CASSQDPRGEDTQYF.